A single sample gave rise to the 3 T cell receptor beta chains below, sequenced in a study of blood T cell repertoires in COVID-19. Method: immunoSEQ multiplex PCR; TCRdb's copy keeps in-frame clones and lacks some. The data hold more than 95,000 clones, with roughly 80% observed a single time. The sequenced sample was peripheral blood. Receptors originate from a woman of 80 years or more with acute or convalescent COVID-19.

This rearrangement joins TRBV2 to TRBJ2-2, with 8 bases that match TRBD1. The CDR3 extends over 16 amino acids. V lost 3 bases and J lost 4; bases outside the gene matches: 7. Germline lookup yields CDR1 SNHLY and CDR2 FYNNEI. The CDR3 region is CASSDDTGGTTGELFF. The CDR3 nucleotides read TGTGCCAGCAGTGATGATACAGGGGGTACCACCGGGGAGCTGTTTTTT.

This clone was counted a single time. The chain combines TRBV5-1 with TRBJ2-7; the match to TRBD2 covers 8 bases. The trim removed 5 bases at V and 1 base at J, leaving 8 bases unmatched. Germline CDR1 SGHRS, CDR2 YFSETQ. This CDR3 comprises 15 residues. The CDR3: CASRGPSGQSYEQYF. For the CDR3, the DNA is TGCGCCAGCAGAGGACCTAGCGGGCAATCCTACGAGCAGTACTTC.

This chain joins TRBV7-9 and TRBJ2-7; D is possibly TRBD2 (5 bases). The CDR3 is made up of 14 amino acids. Germline CDR1 reads SEHNR; CDR2 reads FQNEAQ (reference sequence). The germline V and J ends were trimmed by 5 bases and 0 bases, with 11 bases remaining between them. The CDR3 DNA reads as TGTGCCAGCAGCCACGGTGGGAGCTCCTACGAGCAGTACTTC. Residues: CASSHGGSSYEQYF.